This is a list of T cell receptor beta chains from one sample in a study of blood T cell repertoires in COVID-19. Sequencing was performed with immunoSEQ multiplex PCR; in TCRdb, only in-frame clones are kept and a portion is missing. Of roughly 110,000 clones in the sample, 80% to 85% were seen once. Specimen: peripheral blood. Source of these receptors: a man between 65 and 85 years old with acute or convalescent COVID-19. The CDR3 runs from the conserved cysteine through the conserved F or W. The order of the fields is D gene, J gene, V gene, clone size, CDR3 DNA, CDR3 protein. D genes are given only for firm matches. The size entry is marked missing in some rows and otherwise reads once, few, many or a size class.

d_call: .
j_call: TRBJ2-5
v_call: TRBV7-2
clone_size: .
cdr3_nt: TGTGCCAGCAGCCCACAGGGCCAAGAGACCCAGTACTTC
cdr3_aa: CASSPQGQETQYF

d_call: .
j_call: TRBJ1-4
v_call: TRBV5-1
clone_size: .
cdr3_nt: TGCGCCAGCAGCCTGACCGGGACTGAAAATGAAAAACTGTTTTTT
cdr3_aa: CASSLTGTENEKLFF

d_call: TRBD1
j_call: TRBJ1-1
v_call: TRBV19
clone_size: .
cdr3_nt: TGTGCCAGTAGTATAGGAGGGGGCGCCGGGGACACTGAAGCTTTCTTT
cdr3_aa: CASSIGGGAGDTEAFF

d_call: .
j_call: TRBJ1-1
v_call: TRBV15
clone_size: .
cdr3_nt: TGTGCCACCAGCAGAACTCCCGTCGCGGCCACTGAAGCTTTCTTT
cdr3_aa: CATSRTPVAATEAFF

d_call: TRBD1
j_call: TRBJ1-1
v_call: TRBV7-9
clone_size: .
cdr3_nt: TGTGCCAGCAGCTGGACAGGGAGCCCTGAAGCTTTCTTT
cdr3_aa: CASSWTGSPEAFF

d_call: .
j_call: TRBJ2-3
v_call: TRBV6-5
clone_size: few
cdr3_nt: TGTGCCAGCACGCCGCCGGGGTCAGATACGCAGTATTTT
cdr3_aa: CASTPPGSDTQYF

d_call: .
j_call: TRBJ1-1
v_call: TRBV7-6
clone_size: .
cdr3_nt: TGTGCCAGCAGTCCCGAGAGGGACACTGAAGCTTTCTTT
cdr3_aa: CASSPERDTEAFF

d_call: .
j_call: TRBJ2-1
v_call: TRBV3-1/TRBV3-2
clone_size: once
cdr3_nt: TGTGCCAGCAGCCGGGCCGTTCCCCAGTTTCAGTTCTTC
cdr3_aa: CASSRAVPQFQFF

d_call: .
j_call: TRBJ1-6
v_call: TRBV16
clone_size: .
cdr3_nt: TGTGCCAGCAGCCAATCCGGGGATTCACCCCTCCACTTT
cdr3_aa: CASSQSGDSPLHF

d_call: TRBD1
j_call: TRBJ1-6
v_call: TRBV5-4
clone_size: .
cdr3_nt: TGTGCCAGCAGCTTGGCAGGGGGCAATTCACCCCTCCACTTT
cdr3_aa: CASSLAGGNSPLHF

d_call: .
j_call: TRBJ2-7
v_call: TRBV2
clone_size: .
cdr3_nt: TGTGCCAGCAGAGAAGACAGTGCCCCCTCCTACGAGCAGTACTTC
cdr3_aa: CASREDSAPSYEQYF

d_call: .
j_call: TRBJ2-1
v_call: TRBV19
clone_size: .
cdr3_nt: TGTGCCAGTAGTATATCCTCAGGGAACAATGAGCAGTTCTTC
cdr3_aa: CASSISSGNNEQFF

d_call: .
j_call: TRBJ2-7
v_call: TRBV7-3
clone_size: .
cdr3_nt: TGTGCCAGCAGCTCCTCCGCTTCTCAGGGCGAGCAGTACTTC
cdr3_aa: CASSSSASQGEQYF

d_call: .
j_call: TRBJ1-5
v_call: TRBV6-2/TRBV6-3
clone_size: few
cdr3_nt: TGTGCCAGCAGTTACGACAGCCTTAATCAGCCCCAGCATTTT
cdr3_aa: CASSYDSLNQPQHF

d_call: TRBD1
j_call: TRBJ1-2
v_call: TRBV7-9
clone_size: .
cdr3_nt: TGTGCCAGCAGCTCATCCGACAGGGAGTGGGACGGCTACACCTTC
cdr3_aa: CASSSSDREWDGYTF

d_call: TRBD1
j_call: TRBJ2-3
v_call: TRBV7-6
clone_size: .
cdr3_nt: TGTGCCAGCAGCTTTGGGACAGACAGCACAGATACGCAGTATTTT
cdr3_aa: CASSFGTDSTDTQYF

d_call: .
j_call: TRBJ1-1
v_call: TRBV7-9
clone_size: few
cdr3_nt: TGTGCCAGCGAGGAGGGGTCTAACACTGAAGCTTTCTTT
cdr3_aa: CASEEGSNTEAFF

d_call: TRBD2
j_call: TRBJ2-3
v_call: TRBV3-1/TRBV3-2
clone_size: .
cdr3_nt: TGTGCCAGCAGAGGGTTAGCGGGGGGGCCCGCAGATACGCAGTATTTT
cdr3_aa: CASRGLAGGPADTQYF

d_call: .
j_call: TRBJ2-1
v_call: TRBV19
clone_size: .
cdr3_nt: TGTGCCAGTAGTCCAGGGTCCAATGAGCAGTTCTTC
cdr3_aa: CASSPGSNEQFF

d_call: TRBD1
j_call: TRBJ1-6
v_call: TRBV25-1
clone_size: .
cdr3_nt: TGTGCCAGCAGTGAGTCCGGACAGGGAAATTCACCCCTCCACTTT
cdr3_aa: CASSESGQGNSPLHF

d_call: TRBD1
j_call: TRBJ1-5
v_call: TRBV6-2/TRBV6-3
clone_size: .
cdr3_nt: TGTGCCAGCAGTTACTTCTTACCGGGACAGGGGTGGGGGAGCAATCAGCCCCAGCATTTT
cdr3_aa: CASSYFLPGQGWGSNQPQHF

d_call: TRBD1
j_call: TRBJ2-5
v_call: TRBV18
clone_size: .
cdr3_nt: TGTGCCAGCTCACGGACAGGGAAAGAGACCCAGTACTTC
cdr3_aa: CASSRTGKETQYF

d_call: TRBD2
j_call: TRBJ2-5
v_call: TRBV5-4
clone_size: .
cdr3_nt: TGTGCCAGCAGCTTGGATCGGGGGGGTTCGGAGACCCAGTACTTC
cdr3_aa: CASSLDRGGSETQYF

d_call: .
j_call: TRBJ1-3
v_call: TRBV7-2
clone_size: .
cdr3_nt: TGTGCCAGCAGCTTAGGCAGCTCTGGAAACACCATATATTTT
cdr3_aa: CASSLGSSGNTIYF

d_call: TRBD1
j_call: TRBJ2-7
v_call: TRBV6-6
clone_size: .
cdr3_nt: TGTGCCAGCAGGACCGGGACAGGGGGCCTCTACGAGCAGTACTTC
cdr3_aa: CASRTGTGGLYEQYF

d_call: .
j_call: TRBJ1-5
v_call: TRBV5-5
clone_size: .
cdr3_nt: TGTGCCAGCAGCTTAGGAGAAGGGAGGGGGGAAGATCAGCCCCAGCATTTT
cdr3_aa: CASSLGEGRGEDQPQHF

d_call: TRBD2
j_call: TRBJ2-5
v_call: TRBV3-1/TRBV3-2
clone_size: .
cdr3_nt: TGTGCCAGCAGCCAAGAGCCAGCGGGGGCCCAGTACTTC
cdr3_aa: CASSQEPAGAQYF

d_call: .
j_call: TRBJ2-7
v_call: TRBV6-5
clone_size: .
cdr3_nt: TGTGCCAGCAGCCCCACCCAGTACGAGCAGTACTTC
cdr3_aa: CASSPTQYEQYF

d_call: TRBD1
j_call: TRBJ1-5
v_call: TRBV19
clone_size: .
cdr3_nt: TGTGCCAGTAGTATAGACTCCGGGACAGGGGGCAATCAGCCCCAGCATTTT
cdr3_aa: CASSIDSGTGGNQPQHF

d_call: .
j_call: TRBJ1-5
v_call: TRBV6-2/TRBV6-3
clone_size: .
cdr3_nt: TGTGCCAGCACTTATAATCCGGGGGGGGCTGATCAGCCCCAGCATTTT
cdr3_aa: CASTYNPGGADQPQHF

d_call: .
j_call: TRBJ1-5
v_call: TRBV9
clone_size: .
cdr3_nt: TGTGCCAGCAGCCGGGACAATAGCAATCAGCCCCAGCATTTT
cdr3_aa: CASSRDNSNQPQHF

d_call: .
j_call: TRBJ2-2
v_call: TRBV5-1
clone_size: .
cdr3_nt: TGCGCCAGCAGCTTGGGAGGAGGGACGGGCACCGGGGAGCTGTTTTTT
cdr3_aa: CASSLGGGTGTGELFF

d_call: TRBD2
j_call: TRBJ2-5
v_call: TRBV27
clone_size: .
cdr3_nt: TGTGCCAGCAGTTTATCAGGACTAGCGGGGGGGCAAGAGACCCAGTACTTC
cdr3_aa: CASSLSGLAGGQETQYF

d_call: .
j_call: TRBJ2-7
v_call: TRBV9
clone_size: .
cdr3_nt: TGTGCCAGCAGCGTACAGGGAAGCTCCTACGAGCAGTACTTC
cdr3_aa: CASSVQGSSYEQYF

d_call: .
j_call: TRBJ2-5
v_call: TRBV10-2
clone_size: once
cdr3_nt: TGCGCCAGCAGTGAGTCAGGGGGGGGTCGGCGGACCCAGTACTTC
cdr3_aa: CASSESGGGRRTQYF

d_call: TRBD2
j_call: TRBJ2-3
v_call: TRBV6-2/TRBV6-3
clone_size: few
cdr3_nt: TGTGCCAGCAGCCCGGGAGGGCTAGCGGGGGGGACGCAGTATTTT
cdr3_aa: CASSPGGLAGGTQYF

d_call: .
j_call: TRBJ2-5
v_call: TRBV10-3
clone_size: .
cdr3_nt: TGTGCCATCAGCTACCAAGAGACCCAGTACTTC
cdr3_aa: CAISYQETQYF

d_call: .
j_call: TRBJ1-1
v_call: TRBV5-1
clone_size: .
cdr3_nt: TGCGCCAGCAGCTTACAGGTGGACACTGAAGCTTTCTTT
cdr3_aa: CASSLQVDTEAFF

d_call: TRBD1
j_call: TRBJ1-4
v_call: TRBV3-1/TRBV3-2
clone_size: .
cdr3_nt: TGTGCCAGCAGCCCAGGAGGACAGGGCACTAATGAAAAACTGTTTTTT
cdr3_aa: CASSPGGQGTNEKLFF

d_call: .
j_call: TRBJ1-4
v_call: TRBV9
clone_size: few
cdr3_nt: TGTGCCAGCAGCCCCCGGGAAGGTTCCTCAGGTGAAAAACTGTTTTTT
cdr3_aa: CASSPREGSSGEKLFF